The sequence of this T cell receptor beta chain was determined in a study of tissue T cells after allogeneic stem cell transplantation. This clone was seen only a few times. Its antigen is currently unknown. Gene names are mouse gene names. The read gets to within 1 residue of the CDR3 end, and the germline J gene fills in the rest. The germline gives CDR1 SGHND, CDR2 FRSKSL. Trimming took 2 bases from V and 5 from J; bases not matched to a gene: 2. This CDR3 has 13 residues. Study outcomes and limitations: Shared clones across patients were few; motif clustering revealed tissue-specific shared signatures. Within patients, tissue anatomy strongly shaped TCR repertoire composition.

Measured with immunoSEQ multiplex PCR; TCRdb has only the in-frame clones, and not every one. Of 6,500 to 7,500 clones in the sample, about two thirds were seen once. Material: blood. This receptor was obtained from a female BALB/c mouse in good health. For this strain, the MHC haplotype corresponds to H2-d. The V and J genes are TRBV15 and TRBJ2-7; 8 bases agree with TRBD1. The DNA read from the CDR3 is TGTGCCAGCAGTTTACAGGGGGCGCATGAACAGTAC. This codes for CASSLQGAHEQY. The full CDR3 reads CASSLQGAHEQYF.